The present TCR beta chain was sequenced within a study of PD-1 blockade in classical Hodgkin lymphoma. Method: immunoSEQ multiplex PCR; TCRdb's copy keeps in-frame clones and lacks some. The data hold about 12,000 clones, with around 80% observed a single time. As to this clone: Its specificity is not known.

V lost 6 bases and J 3 bases, leaving 21 bases between the germline ends. This CDR3 spans 16 amino acids. CDR1 and CDR2 (germline): SGDLS, YYNGEE. Study outcomes and limitations: With CD4+ cells, TCR diversity rose significantly by C4D1, but not with CD8+ cells.

After autologous stem cell transplantation all patients relapsed, and prior brentuximab vedotin exposure differed between cohorts. Purified CD4+ T cells were obtained from thawed PBMCs through magnetic negative selection. This chain joins TRBV9 and TRBJ1-1; perhaps TRBD1 as D (6 bases). Material: CD4+ T cells from blood, obtained at baseline. This TCR came from a human donor with classical Hodgkin lymphoma. CDR3 loop: CASKAGGPTTDTEAFF. CDR3 DNA sequence: TGTGCCAGCAAAGCGGGGGGGCCTACCACGGACACTGAAGCTTTCTTT.